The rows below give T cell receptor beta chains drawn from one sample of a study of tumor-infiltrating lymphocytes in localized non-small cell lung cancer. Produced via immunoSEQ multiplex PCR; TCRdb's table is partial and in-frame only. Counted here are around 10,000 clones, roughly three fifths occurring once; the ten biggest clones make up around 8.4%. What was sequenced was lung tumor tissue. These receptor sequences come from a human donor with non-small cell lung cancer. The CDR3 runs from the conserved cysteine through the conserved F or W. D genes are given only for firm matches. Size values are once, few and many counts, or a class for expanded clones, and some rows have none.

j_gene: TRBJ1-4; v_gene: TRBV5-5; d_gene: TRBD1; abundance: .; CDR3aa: CASSLIPGQNEKLFF; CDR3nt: TGTGCCAGCAGCTTGATACCGGGACAGAATGAAAAACTGTTTTTT
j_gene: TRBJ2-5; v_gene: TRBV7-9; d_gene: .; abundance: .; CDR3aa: CASSLALEHGETQYF; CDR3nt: TGTGCCAGCAGCTTAGCGCTTGAGCACGGGGAGACCCAGTACTTC
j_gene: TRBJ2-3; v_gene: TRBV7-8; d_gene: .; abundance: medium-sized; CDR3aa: CASLNTPGDTQYF; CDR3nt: TGTGCCAGCCTTAATACCCCGGGGGATACGCAGTATTTT
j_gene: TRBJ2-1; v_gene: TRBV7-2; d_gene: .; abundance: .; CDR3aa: CASSSGRFF; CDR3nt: TGTGCCAGCAGCTCCGGTAGGTTCTTC
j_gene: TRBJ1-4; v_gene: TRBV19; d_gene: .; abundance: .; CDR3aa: CASSIRGEKLFF; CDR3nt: TGTGCCAGTAGTATCCGGGGTGAAAAACTGTTTTTT
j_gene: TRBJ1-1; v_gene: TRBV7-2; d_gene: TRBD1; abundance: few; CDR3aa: CASSLVAGGSGNTEAFF; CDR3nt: TGTGCCAGCAGCTTAGTCGCAGGGGGCTCGGGGAACACTGAAGCTTTCTTT
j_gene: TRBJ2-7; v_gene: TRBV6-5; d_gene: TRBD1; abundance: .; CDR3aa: CASSVTGTGVYEQYF; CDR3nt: TGTGCCAGCAGTGTAACCGGGACAGGGGTCTACGAGCAGTACTTC
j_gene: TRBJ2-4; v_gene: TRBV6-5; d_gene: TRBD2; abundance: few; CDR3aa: CASSHIWGGENIQYF; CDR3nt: TGTGCCAGCAGCCACATCTGGGGGGGGGAAAACATTCAGTACTTC
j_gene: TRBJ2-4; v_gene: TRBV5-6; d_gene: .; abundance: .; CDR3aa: CATRGRRGKNIQYF; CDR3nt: TGTGCCACGCGGGGAAGACGGGGAAAAAACATTCAGTACTTC
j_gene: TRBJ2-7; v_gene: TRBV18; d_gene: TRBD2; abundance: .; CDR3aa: CASSPYPPSGRGVEQYF; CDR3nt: TGTGCCAGCTCACCATACCCCCCTAGCGGGAGAGGGGTCGAGCAGTACTTC
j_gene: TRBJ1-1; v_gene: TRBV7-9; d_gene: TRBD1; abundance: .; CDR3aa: CATPGQGLNTEAFF; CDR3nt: TGTGCCACCCCTGGACAGGGGTTGAACACTGAAGCTTTCTTT
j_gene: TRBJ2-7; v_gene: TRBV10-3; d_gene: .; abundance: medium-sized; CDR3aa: CAISESGQLEQYF; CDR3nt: TGTGCCATCAGTGAAAGTGGACAGTTGGAGCAGTACTTC
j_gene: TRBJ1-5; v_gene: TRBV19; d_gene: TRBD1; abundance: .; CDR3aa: CASSLRGTGLNQPQHF; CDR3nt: TGTGCCAGTAGTTTACGGGGGACAGGGCTCAATCAGCCCCAGCATTTT
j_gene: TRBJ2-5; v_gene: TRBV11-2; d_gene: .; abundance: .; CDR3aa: CASSLFSGGGEETQYF; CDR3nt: TGTGCCAGCAGCTTATTCTCTGGGGGTGGTGAGGAGACCCAGTACTTC
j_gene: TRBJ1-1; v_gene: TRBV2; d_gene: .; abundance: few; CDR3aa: CASSPRTRIDTEAFF; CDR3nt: TGTGCCAGCAGTCCGAGGACACGGATCGACACTGAAGCTTTCTTT
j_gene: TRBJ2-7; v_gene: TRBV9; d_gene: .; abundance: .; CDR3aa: CASSPYDSYSYEQYF; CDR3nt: TGTGCCAGCAGCCCATATGACAGTTACTCCTACGAGCAGTACTTC
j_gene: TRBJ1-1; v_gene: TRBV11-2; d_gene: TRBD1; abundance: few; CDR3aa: CASSLVVTGNEAFF; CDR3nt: TGTGCCAGCAGCTTAGTCGTGACAGGGAATGAAGCTTTCTTT
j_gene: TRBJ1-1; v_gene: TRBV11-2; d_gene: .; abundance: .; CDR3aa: CASSFASLGTEAFF; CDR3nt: TGTGCCAGCAGCTTTGCCTCTTTGGGCACTGAAGCTTTCTTT
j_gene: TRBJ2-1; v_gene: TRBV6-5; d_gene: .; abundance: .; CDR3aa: CASSYPGAVDEQFF; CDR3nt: TGTGCCAGCAGTTACCCGGGGGCGGTGGATGAGCAGTTCTTC
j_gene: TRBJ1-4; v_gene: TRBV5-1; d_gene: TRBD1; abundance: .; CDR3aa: CASSSTTGFANEKLFF; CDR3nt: TGCGCCAGCAGCTCGACGACAGGGTTTGCTAATGAAAAACTGTTTTTT
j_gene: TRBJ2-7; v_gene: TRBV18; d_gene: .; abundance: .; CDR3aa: CASSLDLADYEQYF; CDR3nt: TGTGCCAGCTCACTGGACTTGGCGGACTACGAGCAGTACTTC
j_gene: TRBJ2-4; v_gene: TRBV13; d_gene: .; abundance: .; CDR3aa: CASSGETKSGTWIAKNIQYF; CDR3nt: TGTGCCAGCAGCGGGGAAACTAAATCTGGGACATGGATTGCCAAAAACATTCAGTACTTC
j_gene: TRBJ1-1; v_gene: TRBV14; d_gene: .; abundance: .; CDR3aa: CASSQEPLSGTEAFF; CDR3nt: TGTGCCAGCAGCCAAGAGCCCCTCTCGGGCACTGAAGCTTTCTTT
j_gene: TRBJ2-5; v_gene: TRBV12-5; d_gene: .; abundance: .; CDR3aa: CASGLVLAEETQYF; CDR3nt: TGTGCTAGTGGTTTGGTATTGGCCGAAGAGACCCAGTACTTC
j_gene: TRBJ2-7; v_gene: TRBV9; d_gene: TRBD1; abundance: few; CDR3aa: CASSPGQGYEQYF; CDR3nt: TGTGCCAGCAGCCCGGGACAGGGGTACGAGCAGTACTTC
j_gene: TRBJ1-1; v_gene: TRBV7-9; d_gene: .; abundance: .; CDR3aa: CASSLVQTKEAFF; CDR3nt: TGTGCCAGCAGCTTAGTACAGACCAAGGAAGCTTTCTTT
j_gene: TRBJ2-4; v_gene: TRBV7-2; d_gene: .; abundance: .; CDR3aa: CASSRTVLAKNIQYF; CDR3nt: TGTGCCAGCAGCCGGACAGTTCTAGCCAAAAACATTCAGTACTTC
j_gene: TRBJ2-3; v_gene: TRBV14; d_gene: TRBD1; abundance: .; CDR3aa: CASSPTGRVTDTQYF; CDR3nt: TGTGCCAGCAGCCCGACAGGGCGAGTCACAGATACGCAGTATTTT
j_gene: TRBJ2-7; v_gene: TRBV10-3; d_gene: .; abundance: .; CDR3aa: CAISGASYEQYF; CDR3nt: TGTGCCATCAGCGGGGCATCCTACGAGCAGTACTTC
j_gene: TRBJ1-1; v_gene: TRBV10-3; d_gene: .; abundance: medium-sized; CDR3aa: CATSNRVVNTEAFF; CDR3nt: TGTGCCACCTCTAACAGGGTGGTAAACACTGAAGCTTTCTTT
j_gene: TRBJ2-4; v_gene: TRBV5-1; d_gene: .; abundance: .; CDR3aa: CASSLAPLAKNIQYF; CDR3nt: TGCGCCAGCAGCTTGGCCCCGTTAGCCAAAAACATTCAGTACTTC
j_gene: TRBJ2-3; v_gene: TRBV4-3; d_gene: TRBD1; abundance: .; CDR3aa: CASSHSGTATQYF; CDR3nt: TGCGCCAGCAGCCATTCCGGGACAGCTACGCAGTATTTT
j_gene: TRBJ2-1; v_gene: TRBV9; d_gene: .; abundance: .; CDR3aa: CASSVLAVKDNEQFF; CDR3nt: TGTGCCAGCAGCGTACTCGCGGTAAAGGACAATGAGCAGTTCTTC
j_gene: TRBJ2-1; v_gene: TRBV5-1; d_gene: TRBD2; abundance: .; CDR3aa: CASSLELAAYNEQFF; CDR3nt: TGCGCCAGCAGCTTGGAGCTAGCGGCCTACAATGAGCAGTTCTTC
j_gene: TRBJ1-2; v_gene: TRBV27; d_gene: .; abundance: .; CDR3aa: CASSLSRGFHYGYTF; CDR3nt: TGTGCCAGCAGTTTATCTCGGGGATTCCACTATGGCTACACCTTC
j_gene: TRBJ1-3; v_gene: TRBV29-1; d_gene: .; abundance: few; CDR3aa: CSAYGGEGGNTIYF; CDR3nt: TGCAGCGCCTATGGAGGGGAAGGAGGAAACACCATATATTTT
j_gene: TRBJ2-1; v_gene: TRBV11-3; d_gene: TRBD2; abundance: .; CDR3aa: CASSQRGMTGLAGNEQFF; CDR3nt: TGTGCCAGCAGCCAAAGAGGGATGACGGGACTAGCGGGCAATGAGCAGTTCTTC
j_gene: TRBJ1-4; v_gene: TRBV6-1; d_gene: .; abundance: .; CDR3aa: CASIRAPGGEKLFF; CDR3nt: TGTGCCAGCATCCGGGCTCCGGGGGGGGAAAAACTGTTTTTT
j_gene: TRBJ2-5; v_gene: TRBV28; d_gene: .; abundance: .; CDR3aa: CASSLSRREKETQYF; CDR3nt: TGTGCCAGCAGTTTAAGTCGCAGGGAAAAAGAGACCCAGTACTTC
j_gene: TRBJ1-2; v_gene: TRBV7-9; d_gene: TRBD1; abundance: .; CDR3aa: CASSSLGGTGYGYTF; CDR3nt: TGTGCCAGCAGCTCTCTGGGGGGGACAGGATATGGCTACACCTTC
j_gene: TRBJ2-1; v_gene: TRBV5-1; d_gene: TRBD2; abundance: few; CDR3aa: CASSLWTSGVWNEQFF; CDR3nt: TGCGCCAGCAGCTTATGGACTAGCGGGGTTTGGAATGAGCAGTTCTTC
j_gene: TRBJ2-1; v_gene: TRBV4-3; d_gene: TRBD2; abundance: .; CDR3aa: CASSQDRLAGGPWYEQFF; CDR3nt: TGCGCCAGCAGCCAAGACCGACTAGCGGGGGGGCCCTGGTATGAGCAGTTCTTC
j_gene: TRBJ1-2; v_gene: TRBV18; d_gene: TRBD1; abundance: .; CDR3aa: CASSQDRDSYGYTF; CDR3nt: TGTGCCAGCTCACAAGACCGGGACAGCTATGGCTACACCTTC
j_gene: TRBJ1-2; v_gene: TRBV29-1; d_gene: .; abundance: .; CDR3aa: CSVEHGKPYGYTF; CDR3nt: TGCAGCGTCGAACATGGAAAACCCTATGGCTACACCTTC
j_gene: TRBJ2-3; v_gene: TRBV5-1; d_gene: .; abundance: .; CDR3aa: CASSLGPGAGVTDTQYF; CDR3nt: TGCGCCAGCAGCTTGGGGCCAGGGGCTGGGGTCACAGATACGCAGTATTTT
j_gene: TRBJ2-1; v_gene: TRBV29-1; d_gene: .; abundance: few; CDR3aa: CSVVQHEQFF; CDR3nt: TGCAGCGTTGTCCAACACGAGCAGTTCTTC
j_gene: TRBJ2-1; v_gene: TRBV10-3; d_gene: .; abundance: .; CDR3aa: CASRDPSSYNEQFF; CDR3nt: TGTGCCTCCCGGGACCCGAGCTCCTACAATGAGCAGTTCTTC
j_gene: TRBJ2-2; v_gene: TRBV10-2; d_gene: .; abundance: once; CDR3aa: CASSESQGHTGELFF; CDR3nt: TGCGCCAGCAGTGAGTCTCAGGGTCACACCGGGGAGCTGTTTTTT
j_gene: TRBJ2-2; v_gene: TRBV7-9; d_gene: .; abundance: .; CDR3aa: CASRQQGSGTGELFF; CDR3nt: TGTGCCAGCAGACAGCAGGGGTCCGGAACCGGGGAGCTGTTTTTT
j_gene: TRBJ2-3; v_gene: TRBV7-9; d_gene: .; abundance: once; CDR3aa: CASSLMGGRAYTDTQYF; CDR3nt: TGTGCCAGCAGCTTAATGGGTGGTCGGGCATACACAGATACGCAGTATTTT
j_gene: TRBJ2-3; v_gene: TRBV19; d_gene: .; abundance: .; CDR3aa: CASSPSWGRGASTDTQYF; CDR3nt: TGTGCCAGTAGTCCGAGTTGGGGGCGAGGGGCCAGCACAGATACGCAGTATTTT
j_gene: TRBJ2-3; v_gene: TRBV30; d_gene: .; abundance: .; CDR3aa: CAWSVRRAGTDTQYF; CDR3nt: TGTGCCTGGAGTGTACGCAGGGCAGGCACAGATACGCAGTATTTT
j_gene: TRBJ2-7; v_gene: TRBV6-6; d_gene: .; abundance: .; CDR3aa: CASSSFEEQYF; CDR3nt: TGTGCCAGCAGTTCGTTTGAGGAGCAGTACTTC
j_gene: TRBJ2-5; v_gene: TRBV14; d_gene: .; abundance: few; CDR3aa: CASSQGSGAQYF; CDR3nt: TGTGCCAGCAGCCAAGGTAGTGGGGCCCAGTACTTC
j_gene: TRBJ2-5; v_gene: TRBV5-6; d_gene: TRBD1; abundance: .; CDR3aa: CASSLTRDSLYQETQYF; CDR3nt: TGTGCCAGCAGCTTGACCCGGGACAGTCTGTACCAAGAGACCCAGTACTTC
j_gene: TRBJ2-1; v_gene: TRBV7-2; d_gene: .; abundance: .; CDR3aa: CASSLGRNEQFF; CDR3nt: TGTGCCAGCAGCTTAGGGAGGAATGAGCAGTTCTTC
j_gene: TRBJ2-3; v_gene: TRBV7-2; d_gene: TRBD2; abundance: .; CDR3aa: CASSWGRLATDTQYF; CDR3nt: TGTGCCAGCAGCTGGGGAAGACTAGCCACAGATACGCAGTATTTT
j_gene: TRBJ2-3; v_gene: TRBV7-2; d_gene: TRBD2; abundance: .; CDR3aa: CASSLSLGGRWADTQYF; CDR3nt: TGTGCCAGCAGCTTAAGCCTGGGCGGGAGGTGGGCAGATACGCAGTATTTT